The rows below give T cell receptor beta chains drawn from one sample of a study of T cells in Graves' hyperthyroidism and ophthalmopathy. TCRdb independently ran MiXCR on the multiplex PCR reads; one entry per CDR3 protein. This table holds more than 300,000 distinct CDR3 sequences, approximately 17% found once. Sequencing was performed on blood. Receptor source: a woman aged 25 to 45 with Graves' hyperthyroidism that later progressed to Graves' ophthalmopathy. The CDR3 runs from the conserved cysteine through the conserved F or W. D genes are given only for firm matches. Size is omitted from some rows. Given values are once, few, many or a class for expanded clones.

j_call v_call clone_size d_call cdr3_aa cdr3_nt
TRBJ2-4 TRBV10-2 many TRBD1 CASSHTGGGGKNIQYF TGCGCCAGCAGTCATACAGGGGGTGGTGGCAAAAACATTCAGTACTTC
TRBJ2-1 TRBV7-6 many TRBD2 CASSLGLLAGGRNEQFF TGTGCCAGCAGCTTAGGGTTACTAGCGGGGGGGCGCAATGAGCAGTTCTTC
TRBJ1-1 TRBV20-1 many - CSVDRAVPGDTEAFF TGCAGTGTCGACCGCGCAGTTCCGGGGGACACTGAAGCTTTCTTT
TRBJ1-2 TRBV19 few TRBD1 CASQRQGQGYTF TGTGCCAGCCAGAGACAGGGCCAAGGCTACACCTTC
TRBJ1-2 TRBV7-9 few - CASSRTSLGYPGNYGYTF TGTGCCAGCAGCCGAACCTCTCTGGGGTACCCCGGTAACTATGGCTACACCTTC
TRBJ1-2 TRBV5-1 few TRBD1 CASDWRGGGNKDGYTF TGCGCCAGCGACTGGAGGGGAGGGGGCAATAAGGATGGCTACACCTTC
TRBJ1-5 TRBV20-1 - - CSAMVGPHQPQHF TGCAGTGCTATGGTAGGCCCCCATCAGCCCCAGCATTTT
TRBJ2-2 TRBV6-5 - - CASSYLDKELFF TGTGCCAGCAGTTACCTTGACAAGGAGCTGTTTTTT
TRBJ2-2 TRBV28 many TRBD2 CASSSSGGRVTGELFF TGTGCCAGCAGCTCGAGCGGGGGGCGCGTCACCGGGGAGCTGTTTTTT
TRBJ2-3 TRBV9 - - CASSKAPFGTDTQYF TGTGCCAGCAGCAAGGCCCCTTTTGGCACAGATACGCAGTATTTT
TRBJ2-5 TRBV5-6 many TRBD1 CASRWGQGGETQYF TGTGCCAGCAGATGGGGACAGGGGGGAGAGACCCAGTACTTC
TRBJ2-2 TRBV20-1 few - CSARDRGTGELFF TGCAGTGCTAGAGATCGAGGAACCGGGGAGCTGTTTTTT
TRBJ1-4 TRBV12-3/TRBV12-4 many - CASSSLKAGGNEKLFF TGTGCCAGCAGTTCCCTCAAAGCTGGGGGGAATGAAAAACTGTTTTTT
TRBJ2-7 TRBV7-2 many TRBD2 CASSSIRGGQYEQYF TGTGCCAGCAGCTCTATTCGCGGGGGGCAGTACGAGCAGTACTTC
TRBJ1-2 TRBV28 many - CASSLWGSGRYTF TGTGCCAGCAGTTTATGGGGGTCTGGACGCTACACCTTC
TRBJ2-1 TRBV19 few TRBD1 CASTRRQGNRGEQFF TGTGCCAGTACCCGTCGACAGGGTAACCGCGGTGAGCAGTTCTTC
TRBJ1-1 TRBV30 - - CAWTDRARRNTEAFF TGTGCCTGGACCGACCGGGCCCGCAGGAACACTGAAGCTTTCTTT
TRBJ2-7 TRBV20-1 many TRBD1 CSARLTGQHYEQYF TGCAGTGCTAGGCTAACGGGACAGCACTACGAGCAGTACTTC
TRBJ1-3 TRBV6-1 few - CASSEWEDGNTIYF TGTGCCAGCAGTGAATGGGAGGATGGAAACACCATATATTTT
TRBJ2-1 TRBV29-1 - - CSGRTVYNEQFF TGCAGCGGGAGGACAGTCTACAATGAGCAGTTCTTC
TRBJ1-5 TRBV7-9 - - CASSFVGQPQHF TGTGCCAGCAGCTTTGTGGGTCAGCCCCAGCATTTT
TRBJ1-2 TRBV5-6 - - CASSGQDYGYTF TGTGCCAGCAGCGGCCAGGACTATGGCTACACCTTC
TRBJ2-2 TRBV5-1 few TRBD1 CASARGTNTGELFF TGCGCCAGCGCCAGGGGGACGAACACCGGGGAGCTGTTTTTT
TRBJ1-6 TRBV30 many TRBD1 CAWRDRGVYNSPLHF TGTGCCTGGAGGGACAGGGGCGTTTATAATTCACCCCTCCACTTT
TRBJ2-3 TRBV27 many - CASSLLGSDTQYF TGTGCCAGCAGTTTACTAGGGTCAGATACGCAGTATTTT
TRBJ2-1 TRBV14 few TRBD2 CASSQVTSGRDNEQFF TGTGCCAGCAGCCAAGTGACTAGCGGGAGGGACAATGAGCAGTTCTTC
TRBJ2-7 TRBV20-1 - TRBD2 CSASFYRLASYEQYF TGCAGTGCTAGTTTTTACAGACTAGCCTCCTACGAGCAGTACTTC
TRBJ1-5 TRBV6-2/TRBV6-3 many TRBD1 CASSYWTGGNQPQHF TGTGCCAGCAGTTATTGGACAGGGGGAAATCAGCCCCAGCATTTT
TRBJ2-1 TRBV5-1 - - CTSSLVREGSSYNEQFF TGCACCAGCAGCTTGGTCCGCGAGGGTAGCTCCTACAATGAGCAGTTCTTC
TRBJ1-2 TRBV2 many - CANQNQGSNYGYTF TGTGCCAACCAAAATCAGGGATCTAACTATGGCTACACCTTC
TRBJ1-1 TRBV28 many - CASHKNLNTEAFF TGTGCCAGCCACAAAAACTTAAACACTGAAGCTTTCTTT
TRBJ1-1 TRBV25-1 many TRBD1 CASSETQGETEAFF TGTGCCAGCAGTGAAACCCAGGGGGAGACTGAAGCTTTCTTT
TRBJ1-1 TRBV11-2 - - CASSLEGGVSEAFF TGTGCCAGCAGCTTAGAGGGCGGGGTTTCTGAAGCTTTCTTT
TRBJ1-5 TRBV4-1 - - CASSQLPNQPQHF TGCGCCAGCAGCCAACTTCCAAATCAGCCCCAGCATTTT
TRBJ2-5 TRBV29-1 few - CSVDPGVLSETQYF TGCAGCGTAGATCCGGGAGTATTATCGGAGACCCAGTACTTC
TRBJ1-1 TRBV6-2/TRBV6-3 many - CASSSPPGRMNTEAFF TGTGCCAGCAGTTCGCCCCCGGGACGAATGAACACTGAAGCTTTCTTT
TRBJ2-1 TRBV18 many - CASSPLINEQFF TGTGCCAGCTCACCACTCATCAATGAGCAGTTCTTC
TRBJ2-3 TRBV6-2/TRBV6-3 - - CASTDGGEADTQYF TGTGCCAGCACCGACGGGGGTGAGGCAGATACGCAGTATTTT
TRBJ2-5 TRBV11-2 once - CASSLPVGETQYF TGTGCCAGCAGCTTACCGGTAGGGGAGACCCAGTACTTC
TRBJ2-5 TRBV14 many - CASSKRKETQYF TGTGCCAGCAGCAAAAGGAAAGAGACCCAGTACTTC
TRBJ1-5 TRBV7-2 - TRBD1 CASSADRVPQHF TGTGCCAGCAGCGCCGACAGGGTGCCCCAGCATTTT
TRBJ2-5 TRBV29-1 many - CSVVASGQETQYF TGCAGCGTTGTGGCCAGCGGTCAGGAGACCCAGTACTTC
TRBJ1-1 TRBV28 - - CASSLFPRTQNTEAFF TGTGCCAGCAGTTTATTCCCTCGGACTCAAAACACTGAAGCTTTCTTT
TRBJ2-2 TRBV6-2/TRBV6-3 few - CASSYMGGQRELFF TGTGCCAGCAGTTACATGGGTGGTCAAAGGGAGCTGTTTTTT
TRBJ2-2 TRBV5-1 - TRBD2 CASSVTSGQNTGELFF TGCGCCAGCAGCGTGACTAGCGGCCAGAACACCGGGGAGCTGTTTTTT
TRBJ1-2 TRBV7-9 - - CASSLGRVGGYTF TGTGCCAGCAGCTTAGGAAGGGTGGGCGGCTACACCTTC
TRBJ2-1 TRBV7-6 many - CASSLVSEDNEQFF TGTGCCAGCAGCTTAGTTTCCGAAGACAATGAGCAGTTCTTC